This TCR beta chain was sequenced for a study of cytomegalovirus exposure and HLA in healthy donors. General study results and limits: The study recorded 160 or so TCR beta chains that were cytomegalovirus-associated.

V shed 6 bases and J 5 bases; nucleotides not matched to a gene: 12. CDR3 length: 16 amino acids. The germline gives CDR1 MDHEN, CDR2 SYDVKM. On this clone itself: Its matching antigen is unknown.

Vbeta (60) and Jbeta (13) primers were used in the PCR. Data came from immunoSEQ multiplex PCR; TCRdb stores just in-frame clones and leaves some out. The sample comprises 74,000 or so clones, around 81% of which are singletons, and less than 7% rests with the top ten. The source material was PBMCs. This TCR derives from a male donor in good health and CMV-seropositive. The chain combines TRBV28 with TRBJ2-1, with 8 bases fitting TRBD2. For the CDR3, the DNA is TGTGCCAGCAGACGGAACGTCGGCGGGGGGAACAATGAGCAGTTCTTC. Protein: CASRRNVGGGNNEQFF.